The clone carrying this T cell receptor beta chain has more than one count but fewer than ten. This record belongs to a study of blood T cell repertoires in COVID-19. Turning to the study itself: Sites across the United States, Italy and Spain contributed samples from acute and convalescent COVID-19. PBMCs, B-cell-depleted T cells, or T cells were the source of the cDNA or gDNA that made up the material.

The CDR3 totals 16 residues. V gave up 4 bases and J gave up 4 bases, with 17 bases separating them. Germline CDR1 is MNHEY and CDR2 is SVGEGT. Authors' methods: Amplification from reference gene primers served as the basis for estimated nucleated cell counts. The table came from immunoSEQ multiplex PCR; TCRdb's copy has only in-frame clones and leaves some out. The DNA was the basis for D and trimming; V, J and clone size are from that table. The sample lists roughly 150,000 clones, 75% to 90% seen once, with about 16% in the top ten. The genes are TRBV6-2 or TRBV6-3 and TRBJ1-5; weak D call: TRBD1 (5 bases). This TCR was recovered from a woman in her thirties or forties with acute or convalescent COVID-19. The sequencing input was peripheral blood. CDR3 sequence: CASSSRYAGWNQPQHF. The CDR3 DNA reads TGTGCCAGCAGTTCCAGGTACGCAGGGTGGAATCAGCCCCAGCATTTT.